A single sample gave rise to the 27 T cell receptor beta chains below, sequenced in a study of shared clonotypes between healthy human individuals. Here immunoSEQ multiplex PCR was the method, and the copy in TCRdb shows in-frame clones only, minus some. The sample yields approximately 470,000 clones, roughly 80% seen once. Material for sequencing was PBMCs. These receptor sequences come from a woman aged 40-49 years in good health. Some clones in this sample may be carry-over from other donors' samples.

The chain carries TRBV4-1 and TRBJ1-3; possibly TRBD1 for D (6 bases). V was shortened by 1 base and J by 5 bases, with 18 bases between the two germline ends. Germline-derived CDR1 and CDR2 are MGHRA and YSYEKL. This CDR3 is 17 amino acids long. In nucleotides, the CDR3 is TGCGCCAGCAGCCAAGGAGGCGGGGGGCGCGATAGAAACACCATATATTTT. Protein: CASSQGGGGRDRNTIYF.

As regards this clone: A read error is the likely source, as a far larger clone sits one nucleotide away. The J gene is TRBJ2-2, the V gene TRBV28; TRBD1 is a possible D gene (6 bases). Trimming took off 5 bases at V and 6 bases at J, with 19 bases between the two ends. The CDR3 has 16 residues. Per germline, CDR1 MDHEN and CDR2 SYDVKM. CDR3 loop: CASSLTGQRDPGELFF. The DNA for the CDR3 is TGTGCCAGCAGTCTCACCGGACAGAGGGACCCCGGGGAGCTGTTTTTT.

With regard to this clone: This likely stems from a read error, as it lies one base from a far larger clone. V is TRBV7-2 and J is TRBJ1-4; D uncertain. This CDR3 contains 14 residues. Germline values: CDR1 SGHTA, CDR2 FQGNSA. The CDR3 reads CAGSFRGWDEKLFF. The CDR3, as DNA: TGTGCCGGCAGCTTCCGGGGTTGGGATGAAAAACTGTTTTTT.

This clone occurred once. A far larger clone lies a single base away; this is likely a read error. Additional DNA sequences in this sample encode the identical CDR3. J is TRBJ2-2 and V is TRBV30, with a tentative D call TRBD2 (6 bases). This CDR3 contains 14 residues. In germline, CDR1 is GTSNPN, CDR2 SVGIG (reference sequence). CDR3 nucleotide sequence: TGTGCCTGGAGCCGGGACTTCAACACCGGGGAGCTATTTTTT. Translated: CAWSRDFNTGELFF. The full variable domain, rest sourced from reference TRBV30 and TRBJ2-2, is SQTIHQWPATLVQPVGSPLSLECTVEGTSNPNLYWYRQAAGRGLQLLFYSVGIGQISSEVPQNLSASRPQDRQFILSSKKLLLSDSGFYLCAWSRDFNTGELFFGEGSRLTVL.

Turning to this clone: A far larger clone is a single base away, which makes a read error likely. CDR3 nucleotide sequence: TGTGTCATCAGTGAAGGACAGATTGCTGGCTACACCTTC. This sequence encodes CVISEGQIAGYTF. V and J are TRBV10-3 and TRBJ1-2; maybe TRBD1 (6 bases). The CDR3 has 13 residues. The germline V gene encodes CDR1 ENHRY and CDR2 SYGVKD.

J is TRBJ1-2 and V is TRBV29-1; D possibly corresponds to TRBD1 (6 bases). The CDR3 is 11 residues long. Germline lookup yields CDR1 SQVTM and CDR2 ANQGSEA. The V end lost 7 bases, the J end lost 2 bases, and 8 bases lay between the germline ends. The DNA for the CDR3 is TGCAGCGGCGGACAGAACTATGGCTACACCTTC. This gives the protein CSGGQNYGYTF.

This clone was counted a few times. The gene calls are TRBV30 and TRBJ2-1; D is possibly TRBD2 (6 bases). CDR1 GTSNPN and CDR2 SVGIG come from the germline V gene (reference sequence). The CDR3 covers 15 residues. V was cut by 8 bases and J by 0 bases, with 17 bases left in between. The CDR3 loop reads CARPSSASSYNEQFF. Written as DNA, the CDR3 is TGTGCCCGTCCGTCTAGCGCGAGCTCCTACAATGAGCAGTTCTTC.

This chain links TRBV10-3 with TRBJ2-7; D is undetermined. Germline V gene sequence: CDR1 ENHRY, CDR2 SYGVKD. Trimming stripped 4 bases from V and 6 bases from J, with 7 bases between. This CDR3 has 11 residues. The CDR3 DNA reads as TGTGCCATCAGTGCTAGAGGCGAGCAGTACTTC. Translation gives CAISARGEQYF.

The chain links TRBV28 to TRBJ1-5; 11 bases line up with TRBD1. The trim removed 11 bases at V and 8 bases at J, leaving 5 bases unmatched. The CDR3 totals 12 residues. Germline-derived CDR1 and CDR2 are MDHEN and SYDVKM. In nucleotides, the CDR3 is TGTGCCGTCAGGACAGGGGGCGAGCCCCAGCATTTT. It yields the protein CAVRTGGEPQHF. The full variable domain, rest sourced from reference TRBV28 and TRBJ1-5, is DVKVTQSSRYLVKRTGEKVFLECVQDMDHENMFWYRQDPGLGLRLIYFSYDVKMKEKGDIPEGYSVSREKKERFSLILESASTNQTSMYLCAVRTGGEPQHFGDGTRLSIL.

V is TRBV4-1 and J is TRBJ1-2; D is unclear. Between the trimmed V and J ends, which lost 1 base and 7 bases, there was a span of 16 bases. There are 15 residues in the CDR3. Germline-derived CDR1 and CDR2 are MGHRA and YSYEKL. The CDR3 DNA sequence: TGCGCCAGCAGCCAAGTGGGATTATCTACTGGTGGCTACACCTTC. Its translation is CASSQVGLSTGGYTF.

The gene calls are TRBV2 and TRBJ1-1; 8 bases agree with TRBD1. CDR3 length: 15 residues. V was clipped by 4 bases and J by 4 bases; unmatched bases: 8. Germline lookup yields CDR1 SNHLY and CDR2 FYNNEI. This CDR3 reads CASSATGGASTEAFF. CDR3 nucleotides: TGTGCCAGCAGTGCCACAGGGGGGGCGAGCACTGAAGCTTTCTTT.

V usage is TRBV5-1 and J usage is TRBJ2-7; 9 bases fit TRBD1. Germline values: CDR1 SGHRS, CDR2 YFSETQ. J was trimmed by 3 bases and V by 0 bases; bases with no gene match: 4. The CDR3 has 15 residues. The CDR3 DNA sequence: TGCGCCAGCAGCTTGGCCGGGGGACAGGGCTACGAGCAGTACTTC. Protein sequence: CASSLAGGQGYEQYF.

The V and J genes are TRBV11-3 and TRBJ2-7, with 8 positions matching TRBD2. This CDR3 is 19 amino acids long. Germline trimming cut 0 bases from V and 4 bases from J; bases unmatched to any gene: 17. The V gene's germline CDR1 is SGHNT and CDR2 YENEEA. CDR3 nucleotides: TGTGCCAGCAGCTTAGATGGGAGTAGGATAGCGGGATCGGGGTACGAGCAGTACTTC. Translated: CASSLDGSRIAGSGYEQYF.

V usage is TRBV2 and J usage is TRBJ1-1, with a weak D call TRBD1 (5 bases). V was pared by 4 bases and J by 6 bases, with 15 bases between. The CDR3 sequence is 14 residues long. Germline CDR1 SNHLY, CDR2 FYNNEI. CDR3 residues: CASSVPLDTSEAFF. The CDR3 coding sequence is TGTGCCAGCAGTGTCCCATTGGACACCTCTGAAGCTTTCTTT.

The chain employs TRBV5-1 and TRBJ2-1; D unclear. The CDR3 runs 12 residues. The V gene's germline CDR1 is SGHRS and CDR2 YFSETQ. Trimming pared 1 base from V and 4 bases from J, leaving 3 bases between. CDR3 amino acids: CASSLSYNEQFF. The CDR3 DNA sequence: TGCGCCAGCAGCTTGAGTTACAATGAGCAGTTCTTC.

This chain uses TRBV13 with TRBJ2-5; possible D gene TRBD1, 6 bases. The CDR3 is 16 residues long. From germline, CDR1 is PRHDT and CDR2 FYEKMQ (reference sequence). The CDR3 nucleotides read TGTGCTTCCTCGGACAGTTTCCACGGGGCCAAGGAGACCCAGTACTTC. This sequence encodes CASSDSFHGAKETQYF.

Notes on this clone: The likely explanation is a read error, given a far larger clone one base away. V is TRBV29-1 and J is TRBJ2-2, with 8 bases matching TRBD2. The CDR3 is 16 amino acids. Trimming cost V 4 bases and J 7 bases; bases outside gene matches: 14. CDR1 SQVTM and CDR2 ANQGSEA come from the germline V gene. In DNA, the CDR3 is TGCAGCGTTGTATGTGGTCCAGCGGGAGCTAGCGGGGAGCTGTTTTTT. Translated: CSVVCGPAGASGELFF.

The CDR3 DNA is TGCGCCAGCAGCCATTCGGGCTCTGGAAACACCATATATTTT. It codes for CASSHSGSGNTIYF. The gene calls are TRBV4-1 and TRBJ1-3; no clear D gene. This CDR3 spans 14 amino acids. V was cut by 3 bases and J by 0 bases, with 6 bases left in between. Per the germline V gene, CDR1 is MGHRA and CDR2 is YSYEKL.

CDR3: CASSLWGRANEQFF. The CDR3 DNA is TGTGCCAGCAGTTTATGGGGCAGGGCCAATGAGCAGTTCTTC. The chain employs TRBV28 and TRBJ2-1; possible D gene TRBD1, 5 bases. V dropped 0 bases and J dropped 6 bases, with 9 bases sitting between them. From germline, CDR1 is MDHEN and CDR2 SYDVKM. The CDR3 has 14 amino acids.

This chain connects TRBV6-4 to TRBJ2-3; D is unresolved. The ends were cut back, 0 bases at V and 7 bases at J, with 11 bases in the middle. The germline CDR1 and CDR2 sequences are MRHNA and SNTAGT. The CDR3 is 14 residues long. The DNA of the CDR3 is TGTGCCAGCAGTGACTCGATCCCAAAATATACGCAGTATTTT. This sequence encodes CASSDSIPKYTQYF.

The rearrangement links TRBV27 to TRBJ1-5, with a possible D match to TRBD1 (5 bases). The CDR3 totals 18 residues. Trimming removed 3 bases from V and 0 bases from J, with 18 bases in between. Looked up from germline, CDR1 is MNHEY and CDR2 is SMNVEV (reference sequence). The CDR3 reads CASSFTKKQVYSNQPQHF. CDR3 sequence (DNA): TGTGCCAGCAGTTTCACTAAGAAACAGGTTTATAGCAATCAGCCCCAGCATTTT.

The chain couples TRBV30 to TRBJ2-1; D gene uncertain. Trimming took off 3 bases at V and 9 bases at J, with 9 bases between the two ends. Germline assignment: CDR1 GTSNPN and CDR2 SVGIG (reference sequence). The CDR3 contains 11 residues. DNA for the CDR3: TGTGCCTGGAGGCTGGTGGGTGAGCAGTTCTTC. The encoded protein is CAWRLVGEQFF.

This rearrangement joins TRBV5-1 to TRBJ2-3; 7 nucleotides agree with TRBD2. The V gene's germline CDR1 is SGHRS and CDR2 YFSETQ. V dropped 8 bases and J dropped 2; count of bases not matched to a gene: 11. The CDR3 runs 15 residues. In DNA, the CDR3 is TGCGCCAGTACACTGGGGGAGGGCCTCACAGATACGCAGTATTTT. Amino acid sequence: CASTLGEGLTDTQYF. The whole variable domain, remainder taken from reference TRBV5-1 and TRBJ2-3, is KAGVTQTPRYLIKTRGQQVTLSCSPISGHRSVSWYQQTPGQGLQFLFEYFSETQRNKGNFPGRFSGRQFSNSRSEMNVSTLELGDSALYLCASTLGEGLTDTQYFGPGTRLTVL.

The chain carries TRBV6-4 and TRBJ2-7; D tentatively reads TRBD1 or TRBD2 (5 bases each). The CDR3 covers 15 residues. The V gene lost 7 bases and the J gene lost 0 bases, with 16 bases spanning the gap. Germline loops: CDR1 MRHNA, CDR2 SNTAGT. This CDR3 is CASTKPAGTSYEQYF. DNA for the CDR3: TGTGCCAGCACCAAACCAGCCGGGACCTCCTACGAGCAGTACTTC.

This chain uses TRBV7-8 with TRBJ1-1; D is undetermined. Trimming took off 3 bases at V and 1 base at J, with 15 bases between the two ends. CDR3 length equals 16 residues. CDR1 is SGHVS and CDR2 is FQNEAQ in the germline V gene. Written as DNA, the CDR3 is TGTGCCAGCAGCTTGGGATGGCAGGCAAGGAACACTGAAGCTTTCTTT. Amino acid sequence: CASSLGWQARNTEAFF. Based on the CDR3 plus reference TRBV7-8 and TRBJ1-1, the full variable domain is GAGVSQSPRYKVAKRGQDVALRCDPISGHVSLFWYQQALGQGPEFLTYFQNEAQLDKSGLPSDRFFAERPEGSVSTLKIQRTQQEDSAVYLCASSLGWQARNTEAFFGQGTRLTVV.

On this clone: The sample has other DNA sequences that encode this CDR3 too. This chain joins TRBV5-4 and TRBJ2-5, with TRBD1 as a possible D gene (6 bases). Germline assignment: CDR1 SGHNT and CDR2 YYREEE (reference sequence). This CDR3 comprises 14 residues. The V gene lost 0 bases and the J gene lost 2 bases, with 8 bases spanning the gap. CDR3 nucleotides: TGTGCCAGCAGCTTGGCACAGGGACAAGAGACCCAGTACTTC. It translates to CASSLAQGQETQYF.

The rearrangement joins TRBV25-1 to TRBJ1-6, with 7 bases matching TRBD1. V shed 6 bases, J shed 7 bases, and the junction held 6 bases outside the gene matches. Germline V gives CDR1 MGHDK, CDR2 SYGVNS. The CDR3 length is 14 residues. The DNA for the CDR3 is TGTGCCAGCAGAGGGGGCGTATCGAATTCACCCCTCCACTTT. Residues: CASRGGVSNSPLHF. Full variable domain (rest looked up from reference TRBV25-1 and TRBJ1-6): EADIYQTPRYLVIGTGKKITLECSQTMGHDKMYWYQQDPGMELHLIHYSYGVNSTEKGDLSSESTVSRIRTEHFPLTLESARPSHTSQYLCASRGGVSNSPLHFGNGTRLTVT.